This T cell receptor beta chain was sequenced for a study of cytomegalovirus exposure and HLA in healthy donors. Whole-study results and caveats: In a later analysis, HLA-C alleles had the fewest associated TCRs, DRB1 alleles the most. With later analysis, a missense DCLRE1C variant became linked to TCR beta V- and J-gene trimming.

Germline V gene sequence: CDR1 SEHNR, CDR2 FQNEAQ (reference sequence). The CDR3 runs to 11 residues. About this clone: Its antigen remains unidentified. Mismatch with germline at one junction end may stem from a read error.

Use of 60 Vbeta and 13 Jbeta primers characterized the PCR. Assay used: immunoSEQ multiplex PCR; TCRdb lists only in-frame clones, some missing. This table has 150,000 to 200,000 clones, roughly 76% appearing once. Sample: PBMCs. The sequence came from a woman aged 45-60 years in good health and CMV-seronegative. The rearrangement joins TRBV7-9 to TRBJ1-1; D gene uncertain. The DNA of the CDR3 is TGTGCCAGCAGCTTAGTGGAGGTCCCGCTTTTT. Translated: CASSLVEVPLF. The complete variable domain, with remaining parts taken from reference TRBV7-9 and TRBJ1-1, reads DTGVSQNPRHKITKRGQNVTFRCDPISEHNRLYWYRQTLGQGPEFLTYFQNEAQLEKSRLLSDRFSAERPKGSFSTLEIQRTEQGDSAMYLCASSLVEVPLFGQGTRLTVV.